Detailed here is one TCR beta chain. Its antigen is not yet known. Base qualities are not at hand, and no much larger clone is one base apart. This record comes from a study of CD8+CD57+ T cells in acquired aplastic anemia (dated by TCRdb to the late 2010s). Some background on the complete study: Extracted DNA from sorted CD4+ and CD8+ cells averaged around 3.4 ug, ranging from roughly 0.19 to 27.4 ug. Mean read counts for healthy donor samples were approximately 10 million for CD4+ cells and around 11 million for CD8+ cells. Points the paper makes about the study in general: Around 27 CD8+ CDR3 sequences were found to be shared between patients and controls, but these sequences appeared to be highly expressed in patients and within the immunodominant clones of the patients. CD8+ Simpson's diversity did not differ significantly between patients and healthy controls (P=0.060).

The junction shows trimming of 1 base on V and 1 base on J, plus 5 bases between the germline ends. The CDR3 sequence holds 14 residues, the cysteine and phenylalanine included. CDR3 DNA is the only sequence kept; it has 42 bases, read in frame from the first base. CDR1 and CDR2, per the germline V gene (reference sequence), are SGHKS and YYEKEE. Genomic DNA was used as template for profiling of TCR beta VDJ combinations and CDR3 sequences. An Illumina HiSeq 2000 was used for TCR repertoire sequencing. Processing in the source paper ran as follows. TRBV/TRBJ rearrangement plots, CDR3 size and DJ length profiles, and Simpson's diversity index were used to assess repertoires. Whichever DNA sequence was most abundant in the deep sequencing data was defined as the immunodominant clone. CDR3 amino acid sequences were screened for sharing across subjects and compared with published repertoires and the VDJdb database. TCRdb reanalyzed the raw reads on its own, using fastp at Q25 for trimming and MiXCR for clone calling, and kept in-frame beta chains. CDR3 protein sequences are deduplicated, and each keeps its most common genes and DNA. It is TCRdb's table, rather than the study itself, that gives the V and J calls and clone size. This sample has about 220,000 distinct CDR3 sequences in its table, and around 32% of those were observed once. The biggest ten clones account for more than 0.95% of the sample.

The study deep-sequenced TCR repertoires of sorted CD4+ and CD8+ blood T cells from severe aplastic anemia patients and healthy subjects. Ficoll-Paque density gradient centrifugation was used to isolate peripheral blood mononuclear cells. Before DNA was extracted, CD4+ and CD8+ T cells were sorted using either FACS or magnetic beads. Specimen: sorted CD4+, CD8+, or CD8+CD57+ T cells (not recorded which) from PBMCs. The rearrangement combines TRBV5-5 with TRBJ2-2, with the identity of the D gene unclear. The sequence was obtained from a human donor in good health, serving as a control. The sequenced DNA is TGTGCCAGCAGCTTGTCAGGGAACACCGGGGAGCTGTTTTTT. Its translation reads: CASSLSGNTGELFF.